This T cell receptor beta chain was captured in a study of T cell responses to AZD1222 COVID-19 vaccine. The germline gives CDR1 SGHAT, CDR2 FQNNGV. CDR3 size: 16 residues. The J segment lost 8 bases and the V segment lost 3 bases, leaving 14 bases of the junction unmatched. Using immunoSEQ multiplex PCR, the repertoire was profiled, and TCRdb retains in-frame clones only, with some absent. The data show around 180,000 clones, with over 70% seen just once and around 2.9% held by the top ten. V is TRBV11-2 and J is TRBJ1-2; TRBD1 matches 8 bases. Material: peripheral blood, obtained on day 0 of MenACWY control vaccination. The origin of this receptor is an adult in good health. CDR3 loop: CASSLLAGGVGKGYTF. The DNA of the CDR3 is TGTGCCAGCAGCTTGTTGGCAGGGGGCGTCGGGAAGGGCTACACCTTC.